Here is one TCR beta chain with its context. Assignment of participants to cohorts was predicated upon participant-reported clinical history. Per the germline V gene, CDR1 is LGHNA and CDR2 is YNFKEQ. The CDR3 spans 16 residues. The V gene lost 0 bases and the J gene lost 5 bases, with 14 bases spanning the gap. The sample is drawn from a study of blood T cell repertoires in COVID-19. The repertoire was sequenced with immunoSEQ multiplex PCR; TCRdb's copy has only in-frame clones and lacks some. The sample records roughly 250,000 clones, about nine tenths being singletons. The origin of this receptor is a human donor in a cohort exposed to, infected with or recovered from COVID-19 (not recorded which). The donor label of this sample is uncertain. The chain couples TRBV4-2 to TRBJ1-5; D unclear. Sequenced sample: PBMCs or T cells enriched from blood (not recorded which). In nucleotides, the CDR3 is TGTGCCAGCAGCCAAGAGTTGAGTTCGGGATATCAGCCCCAGCATTTT. As protein: CASSQELSSGYQPQHF.